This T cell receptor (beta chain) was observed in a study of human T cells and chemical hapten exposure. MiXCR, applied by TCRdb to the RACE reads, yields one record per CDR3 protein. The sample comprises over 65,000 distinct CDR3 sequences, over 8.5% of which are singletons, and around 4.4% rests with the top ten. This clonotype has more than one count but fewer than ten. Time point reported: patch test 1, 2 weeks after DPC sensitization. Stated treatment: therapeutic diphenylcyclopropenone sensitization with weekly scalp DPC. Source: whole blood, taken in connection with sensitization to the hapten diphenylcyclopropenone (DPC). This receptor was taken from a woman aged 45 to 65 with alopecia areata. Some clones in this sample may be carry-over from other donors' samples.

The CDR3, as DNA: TGTGCCAGCAGTTATAGGGGGAGTCTCTCCCTCACCACAGATACGCAGTATTTT. This translates into CASSYRGSLSLTTDTQYF. The V gene is TRBV6-5, the J gene TRBJ2-3; possible D gene TRBD1, 6 bases. From germline, CDR1 is MNHEY and CDR2 SVGAGI. This CDR3 has 18 residues. With 3 bases removed from V and 2 bases from J, the gap between germline ends came to 21 bases.